Listed here are 20 T cell receptor beta chains from one sample, sequenced in a study of T cell responses to AZD1222 COVID-19 vaccine. TCRdb's copy holds only in-frame clones and misses some; the assay was immunoSEQ multiplex PCR. Here the sample spans about 160,000 clones, approximately 94% being singletons. Material: peripheral blood, obtained 28 days after the second AZD1222 dose. The receptors were gathered from an adult who received the AZD1222 COVID-19 vaccine.

This clone came up many times. This chain joins TRBV2 and TRBJ1-1; TRBD1 agrees at 7 bases. The CDR3 is 13 residues long. V lost 3 bases to trimming and J lost 5 bases; unmatched junction nucleotides: 3. CDR1 is SNHLY and CDR2 is FYNNEI in the germline V gene. The CDR3 DNA reads TGTGCCAGCAGTGAGACAGGGCGGACTGAAGCTTTCTTT. Translating gives CASSETGRTEAFF.

V is TRBV7-2 and J is TRBJ1-2; D is unresolved. This CDR3 comprises 15 residues. Trimming pared 5 bases from V and 5 bases from J, leaving 18 bases between. The germline CDR1 and CDR2 sequences are SGHTA and FQGNSA. The CDR3 coding sequence is TGTGCCAGCAGCCAGTCGAACAGCTTAAGATATGGCTACACCTTC. Its translation: CASSQSNSLRYGYTF.

The chain recombines TRBV19 with TRBJ2-3; TRBD2 aligns across 9 bases. The CDR3 totals 19 residues. Germline V lookup: CDR1 LNHDA, CDR2 SQIVND (reference sequence). The J segment lost 2 bases and the V segment lost 0 bases, leaving 12 bases of the junction unmatched. As DNA, the CDR3 is TGTGCCAGTAGTATAGATTCTAGCGGGGCCCGCCTCCCCACAGATACGCAGTATTTT. Translation gives CASSIDSSGARLPTDTQYF. The full variable domain, completed using reference TRBV19 and TRBJ2-3, is DGGITQSPKYLFRKEGQNVTLSCEQNLNHDAMYWYRQDPGQGLRLIYYSQIVNDFQKGDIAEGYSVSREKKESFPLTVTSAQKNPTAFYLCASSIDSSGARLPTDTQYFGPGTRLTVL.

Here the CDR3 reads CASSSPRDRGGEVHF. CDR3 DNA: TGTGCCAGCAGTTCGCCCCGGGACAGGGGCGGCGAAGTCCACTTT. V usage is TRBV27 and J usage is TRBJ1-6; TRBD1 matches 10 bases. The J segment lost 17 bases and the V segment lost 4 bases, leaving 14 bases of the junction unmatched. CDR1 is MNHEY, CDR2 SMNVEV, per germline (reference sequence). CDR3 length equals 15 residues.

The CDR3 DNA follows: TGTGCCAGCACTAAAAGTTACGCTTTGGACACTGAAGCTTTCTTT. Translation gives CASTKSYALDTEAFF. J is TRBJ1-1 and V is TRBV27; D not certain. The V gene lost 7 bases and the J gene lost 3 bases, with 18 bases spanning the gap. The germline V gene has CDR1 MNHEY and CDR2 SMNVEV (reference sequence). The CDR3 covers 15 residues.

This chain links TRBV21-1 with TRBJ2-1; TRBD2 was called by the table and not checked on the DNA. TRBV21-1 is flagged as a pseudogene. The CDR3 is made up of 16 amino acids. CDR3 sequence: CASSIILSGEINEQFF. The CDR3 bases are TGTGCCAGCAGCATAATTTTGTCGGGAGAGATCAATGAGCAGTTCTTC.

This chain uses TRBV28 with TRBJ2-3; D uncertain. The CDR3 contains 12 residues. Trimming took off 4 bases at V and 6 bases at J, with 8 bases between the two ends. CDR1 is MDHEN and CDR2 is SYDVKM in the germline V gene. The CDR3 DNA reads as TGTGCCAGCAGTTACGATCGCGATACGCAGTATTTT. The encoded protein is CASSYDRDTQYF.

The CDR3 here is CASRAGQGRAGEQFF. CDR3 nucleotide sequence: TGCGCCAGCAGGGCCGGACAGGGTAGGGCGGGTGAGCAGTTCTTC. The J gene is TRBJ2-1, the V gene TRBV5-1; 8 nucleotides agree with TRBD1. V was clipped by 5 bases and J by 9 bases; unmatched bases: 13. The CDR3 loop spans 15 amino acids. Germline values: CDR1 SGHRS, CDR2 YFSETQ.

To note about this clone: In the same sample, other DNA sequences code for this CDR3. The gene calls are TRBV27 and TRBJ1-5; D is possibly TRBD1 (6 bases). There are 13 residues in the CDR3. V lost 5 bases, J lost 4 bases, and 9 bases lay in between. Germline lookup yields CDR1 MNHEY and CDR2 SMNVEV (reference sequence). CDR3 sequence: CASSLQGNQPQHF. The CDR3 coding sequence is TGTGCCAGCAGTCTCCAGGGGAATCAGCCCCAGCATTTT.

This chain uses TRBV15 with TRBJ1-2; TRBD1 might be the D (6 bases). This CDR3 spans 15 amino acids. Germline V lookup: CDR1 LNHNV, CDR2 YYDKDF (reference sequence). Trimming left V 0 bases short and J 5 bases short, with 13 bases between. CDR3 coding DNA: TGTGCCACCAGCAGAGATCGCGAACAGGGATATGGCTACACCTTC. Its translation is CATSRDREQGYGYTF.

A note on this clone: One junction end disagrees with the germline gene, perhaps due to a read error. The chain has TRBV11-2 and TRBJ2-4; 16 bases fit TRBD2. Germline CDR1 SGHAT, CDR2 FQNNGV. This CDR3 has 18 amino acids. Here the CDR3 DNA reads TGTGCCAGCAGCGGATCCGGGACTAGCGGGAGGGCCATAAACATTCAGTACTTC. It yields the protein CASSGSGTSGRAINIQYF.

This clone occurred once. The rearrangement links TRBV30 to TRBJ1-3, with D uncertain. Germline lookup yields CDR1 GTSNPN and CDR2 SVGIG (reference sequence). Trimming pared 1 base from V and 7 bases from J, leaving 8 bases between. The CDR3 has 12 residues. The CDR3 DNA follows: TGTGCCTGGAGTGAAGGTGCCAACACCATATATTTT. Amino acid sequence: CAWSEGANTIYF.

J is TRBJ2-5 and V is TRBV2; D may be TRBD2 (7 bases). V was shortened by 3 bases and J by 4 bases, with 21 bases between the two germline ends. The germline gives CDR1 SNHLY, CDR2 FYNNEI. The CDR3 loop spans 17 amino acids. In nucleotides, the CDR3 is TGTGCCAGCAGTGAGCATGGTTGGGGGCCGGGGGGAGAGACCCAGTACTTC. Residues: CASSEHGWGPGGETQYF. The complete variable domain, with remaining parts taken from reference TRBV2 and TRBJ2-5, reads EPEVTQTPSHQVTQMGQEVILRCVPISNHLYFYWYRQILGQKVEFLVSFYNNEISEKSEIFDDQFSVERPDGSNFTLKIRSTKLEDSAMYFCASSEHGWGPGGETQYFGPGTRLLVL.

J is TRBJ1-5 and V is TRBV5-1, with D unclear. CDR3 length equals 15 residues. Trimming took 0 bases from V and 0 from J, leaving 7 bases between them. In germline, CDR1 is SGHRS, CDR2 YFSETQ. Here the CDR3 DNA reads TGCGCCAGCAGCTTGGTTGGAGATAGCAATCAGCCCCAGCATTTT. Protein: CASSLVGDSNQPQHF.

The rearrangement uses TRBV6-1 and TRBJ1-2, with D maybe TRBD1 (5 bases). The CDR3 spans 15 residues. Germline V gene data show CDR1 as MNHNS and CDR2 as SASEGT. Trimming pared 2 bases from V and 4 bases from J, leaving 14 bases between. As DNA, the CDR3 is TGTGCCAGCAGTGAATCACAGGAGGGAACCTATGGCTACACCTTC. Amino acid sequence: CASSESQEGTYGYTF.

V gene TRBV6-2 or TRBV6-3 combines with J gene TRBJ1-4; TRBD1 agrees at 10 bases. Germline CDR1 MNHEY, CDR2 SVGEGT. V lost 5 bases and J lost 8; bases outside the gene matches: 2. This CDR3 spans 13 amino acids. In nucleotides, the CDR3 is TGTGCCAGCAGTCGGGACAGGGGCGAAAAACTGTTTTTT. This codes for CASSRDRGEKLFF.

This clone was recorded once. This chain joins TRBV6-2 or TRBV6-3 and TRBJ1-6; D not certain. Germline assignment: CDR1 MNHEY and CDR2 SVGEGT. This CDR3 has 15 amino acids. Trimming took 2 bases from V and 8 from J, leaving 13 bases between them. CDR3 coding DNA: TGTGCCAGCAGTTACAATGAGGTTGGATATTCACCCCTCCACTTT. As protein: CASSYNEVGYSPLHF.

The V call is TRBV3-1 (or the pseudogene TRBV3-2), the J call TRBJ2-1; D is uncertain. The V and J ends lost 1 base and 4 bases respectively, with 14 bases between them. Germline values: CDR1 LGHDT, CDR2 YNNKEL (reference sequence). This CDR3 is built from 16 residues. In DNA form, the CDR3 reads TGTGCCAGCAGCCAAGGGGTGGGTTCCGGGTACAATGAGCAGTTCTTC. This sequence encodes CASSQGVGSGYNEQFF.

The chain couples TRBV11-3 to TRBJ2-3; the D gene is possibly TRBD2 (6 bases). The CDR3 covers 15 residues. Germline loops: CDR1 SGHNT, CDR2 YENEEA. Deletions cut 1 base from V and 0 bases from J, with 8 bases between. The CDR3 sequence is CASSLGGTSTDTQYF. CDR3 in DNA: TGTGCCAGCAGCTTAGGCGGGACTAGCACAGATACGCAGTATTTT. Using reference TRBV11-3 and TRBJ2-3 for the parts outside the CDR3, the full variable domain is EAGVVQSPRYKIIEKKQPVAFWCNPISGHNTLYWYLQNLGQGPELLIRYENEEAVDDSQLPKDRFSAERLKGVDSTLKIQPAELGDSAVYLCASSLGGTSTDTQYFGPGTRLTVL.

This clone was recorded only once. J is TRBJ2-7 and V is TRBV11-2; 10 bases map to TRBD2. The ends lost 1 base at V and 4 bases at J; junction bases unmatched: 4. This CDR3 region has 15 residues. CDR1 and CDR2 (germline): SGHAT, FQNNGV. In nucleotides, the CDR3 is TGTGCCAGCAGCTTAGGGGCTAGCGGGAGTTACGAGCAGTACTTC. It translates to CASSLGASGSYEQYF.